The 15 T cell receptor beta chains reported below all come from one sample, sequenced in a study of regulatory T cells in long-lasting Graves disease. Researchers made TCR beta libraries by using iRepertoire HTBI primers and running Arm-PCR on CDR3 regions. TCRdb independently ran MiXCR on the multiplex PCR reads; one entry per CDR3 protein. The sample lists 390,000 or so distinct CDR3 sequences; 12% were seen once. Time point meaning: newly diagnosed GD, antithyroid drugs for less than 3 months. Construction of the TCR library relied on RNA isolated from PBMCs. These data were likewise used in another study, on T cells in Graves' hyperthyroidism and ophthalmopathy.

The material was peripheral blood mononuclear cells (PBMCs), obtained at new diagnosis, from a patient treated with antithyroid drugs. The receptors were sampled from a woman in her late teens or twenties with Graves disease.

This clonotype was observed a handful of times. The V and J genes are TRBV12-3 or TRBV12-4 and TRBJ2-2; TRBD2 matches 9 bases. The CDR3 is 15 amino acids. V trimming: 9 bases; J trimming: 5 bases; junction bases outside the gene matches: 10. CDR3: CASNWASGETGELFF. The DNA for the CDR3 is TGTGCCAGTAATTGGGCTAGCGGGGAAACCGGGGAGCTGTTTTTT.

In its sample, this clonotype was seen many times. The chain recombines TRBV4-3 with TRBJ2-5; TRBD2 might be the D (5 bases). This CDR3 is built from 14 residues. V gave up 4 bases and J gave up 5 bases, with 14 bases separating them. The V gene's germline CDR1 is LGHNA and CDR2 YSLEER. CDR3 sequence reads: CASSPSVRGETQYF. CDR3 coding DNA: TGCGCCAGCAGCCCTTCAGTCCGAGGGGAGACCCAGTACTTC.

This clonotype was seen many times. This sequence joins TRBV10-3 and TRBJ2-1; 9 bases map to TRBD1. This CDR3 has 15 amino acids. The junction had 5 bases not matched to a gene; V was cut back by 5 bases and J by 3 bases. The V gene's germline CDR1 is ENHRY and CDR2 SYGVKD. The CDR3: CAISSGTGFYNEQFF. CDR3 DNA: TGTGCCATCAGTTCCGGGACAGGGTTCTACAATGAGCAGTTCTTC.

This clonotype occurred a few times. The conserved phenylalanine or tryptophan normally closing the CDR3 is absent here, so this likely arose from a read error. The chain has TRBV20-1 and TRBJ2-1, with D tentatively TRBD1 or TRBD2 (5 bases each). Germline CDR1 reads DFQATT; CDR2 reads SNEGSKA (reference sequence). CDR3 size: 14 residues. Trimming took 7 bases from V and 9 from J, leaving 22 bases between them. The CDR3, as DNA: TGCAGTGGGGGCCCAACGGGGTCCTTTGGTGAGCAGTTCTCC. As protein: CSGGPTGSFGEQFS.

This clonotype was detected only a few times. The J gene is TRBJ2-3, the V gene TRBV4-3; tentative D call: TRBD1 (6 bases). The V gene's germline CDR1 is LGHNA and CDR2 YSLEER. The CDR3 covers 16 residues. V lost 1 base, J lost 2 bases, and 13 bases lay in between. For the CDR3, the DNA is TGCGCCAGCAGCCAAGTCCCACACAGGGACACAGATACGCAGTATTTT. Protein sequence: CASSQVPHRDTDTQYF.

This clonotype was seen ten or more times. This sequence joins TRBV7-2 and TRBJ2-5, with D perhaps given as TRBD1 or TRBD2 (6 bases each). This CDR3 is built from 13 residues. CDR1 and CDR2 from the germline V gene are SGHTA and FQGNSA. The V and J ends lost 7 bases and 5 bases respectively, with 14 bases between them. Here the CDR3 reads CASTLTGRETQYF. In DNA form, the CDR3 reads TGTGCCAGCACCCTAACAGGGAGGGAGACCCAGTACTTC.

This clonotype was observed many times. The rearrangement links TRBV6-2 or TRBV6-3 to TRBJ1-1, with D hard to call. V shed 0 bases and J shed 3 bases, with 17 bases lying between them. CDR1 is MNHEY and CDR2 is SVGEGT in the germline V gene. This CDR3 contains 17 residues. The CDR3 loop is CASSYSMAGLKDTEAFF. The CDR3 coding sequence is TGTGCCAGCAGTTACTCCATGGCAGGTCTGAAGGACACTGAAGCTTTCTTT.

This clonotype was picked up many times. The chain joins TRBV3-1 to TRBJ1-1, with 7 bases aligning to TRBD1. V gave up 4 bases and J gave up 1 base; unmatched junction bases: 6. The CDR3 is 15 residues long. CDR1 and CDR2 from the germline V gene are LGHDT and YNNKEL (reference sequence). The CDR3 protein is CASSLKTGRNTEAFF. DNA for the CDR3: TGTGCCAGCAGCCTAAAGACAGGGAGGAACACTGAAGCTTTCTTT.

This clonotype was seen at least ten times. The CDR3 is CASSLDPHTGEKLFF. DNA for the CDR3: TGTGCCAGCAGCTTAGATCCTCACACGGGGGAAAAACTGTTTTTT. This rearrangement joins TRBV7-2 to TRBJ1-4; D is unresolved. This CDR3 contains 15 residues. Germline V gives CDR1 SGHTA, CDR2 FQGNSA. V shed 1 base and J shed 8 bases, with 14 bases lying between them.

This clonotype has at least ten counts. The rearrangement joins TRBV27 to TRBJ2-1; 14 bases fit TRBD2. Trimming cost V 4 bases and J 2 bases; bases outside gene matches: 7. The CDR3 is made up of 18 amino acids. Germline-derived CDR1 and CDR2 are MNHEY and SMNVEV (reference sequence). CDR3 sequence (DNA): TGTGCCAGCAGTTCGAACGGACTAGCGGGAGGACCCTACAATGAGCAGTTCTTC. Amino acid sequence: CASSSNGLAGGPYNEQFF.

This clonotype occurred many times. The rearrangement uses TRBV3-1 and TRBJ2-5; D ambiguous. With 0 bases removed from V and 5 bases from J, the gap between germline ends came to 10 bases. CDR1 and CDR2 from the germline V gene are LGHDT and YNNKEL (reference sequence). The CDR3 loop spans 14 amino acids. CDR3 in DNA: TGTGCCAGCAGCCAAGATAGTTTCTCGGAGACCCAGTACTTC. Protein product: CASSQDSFSETQYF.

This clonotype was recorded many times. The rearrangement joins TRBV28 to TRBJ1-2; D is perhaps TRBD1 (5 bases). This CDR3 has 17 residues. Trimming removed 3 bases at V and 0 bases at J, with 17 bases between. Germline values: CDR1 MDHEN, CDR2 SYDVKM. CDR3 DNA: TGTGCCAGCAGTTTGTTCCAGCGACAGTCTACTAACTATGGCTACACCTTC. Translation gives CASSLFQRQSTNYGYTF.

V gene TRBV10-1 combines with J gene TRBJ2-1; D is tentatively TRBD1 or TRBD2 (6 bases each). This CDR3 region has 14 residues. In germline, CDR1 is WNHNN, CDR2 SYGVQD (reference sequence). V lost 7 bases to trimming and J lost 8 bases, with 18 bases between them. CDR3 loop: CASTKGGGSDEQFF. The CDR3 region has the DNA TGCGCCAGCACCAAAGGGGGAGGTAGCGATGAGCAGTTCTTC.

This clonotype was detected ten times or more. The junction shows a germline mismatch at one end, possibly a read error. The rearrangement joins TRBV12-3 or TRBV12-4 to TRBJ2-1, with D possibly TRBD1 on 5 matching bases. The J call could be wrong; TRBJ2-4 is a better fit for the DNA end. The CDR3 has 13 residues. CDR3 residues: CASSLSGPNLQYF. DNA for the CDR3: TGTGCCAGCAGTTTATCAGGGCCAAACCTTCAGTACTTC.

Many counts were recorded for this clonotype. The CDR3 DNA follows: TGCAGTGCTAGACCTCAGGGGCCCCAAGAGACCCAGTACTTC. Protein: CSARPQGPQETQYF. The chain carries TRBV20-1 and TRBJ2-5; a possible D gene is TRBD1 (6 bases). Germline V lookup: CDR1 DFQATT, CDR2 SNEGSKA (reference sequence). This CDR3 contains 14 residues. V was cut by 2 bases and J by 1 base, with 11 bases left in between.